This T cell receptor beta chain came from a study of T-cell memory formation after mild COVID-19. Study-level points and caveats: Whereas later expanders leaned CD4+, clones contracting day 15 to 85 showed a balanced CD4/CD8 makeup.

Sample barcodes and UMIs were carried by the TCR alpha and TCR beta cDNA libraries that 5'RACE generated with constant-segment primers. TCRdb analysed the 5' RACE reads with MiXCR anew, one entry per CDR3 protein. The table has hundreds of thousands of distinct CDR3 sequences, roughly 18% seen once. On this clonotype: As yet, its antigen is unknown.

Trimming stripped 0 bases from V and 0 bases from J, with 3 bases between. The CDR3 has 15 residues. Germline V CDR1 and CDR2: MNHEY, SVGAGI. Sequencing was carried out using PBMCs or a T cell subset sorted from them (not recorded which). This chain joins TRBV6-5 and TRBJ2-6; D is undetermined. This clonotype was sampled from an adult woman who had mild COVID-19 (a few samples of this study predate the infection). Cell type and time point are not known. The CDR3 here is CASSYSVSGANVLTF. The CDR3 DNA is TGTGCCAGCAGTTACTCTGTCTCTGGGGCCAACGTCCTGACTTTC.